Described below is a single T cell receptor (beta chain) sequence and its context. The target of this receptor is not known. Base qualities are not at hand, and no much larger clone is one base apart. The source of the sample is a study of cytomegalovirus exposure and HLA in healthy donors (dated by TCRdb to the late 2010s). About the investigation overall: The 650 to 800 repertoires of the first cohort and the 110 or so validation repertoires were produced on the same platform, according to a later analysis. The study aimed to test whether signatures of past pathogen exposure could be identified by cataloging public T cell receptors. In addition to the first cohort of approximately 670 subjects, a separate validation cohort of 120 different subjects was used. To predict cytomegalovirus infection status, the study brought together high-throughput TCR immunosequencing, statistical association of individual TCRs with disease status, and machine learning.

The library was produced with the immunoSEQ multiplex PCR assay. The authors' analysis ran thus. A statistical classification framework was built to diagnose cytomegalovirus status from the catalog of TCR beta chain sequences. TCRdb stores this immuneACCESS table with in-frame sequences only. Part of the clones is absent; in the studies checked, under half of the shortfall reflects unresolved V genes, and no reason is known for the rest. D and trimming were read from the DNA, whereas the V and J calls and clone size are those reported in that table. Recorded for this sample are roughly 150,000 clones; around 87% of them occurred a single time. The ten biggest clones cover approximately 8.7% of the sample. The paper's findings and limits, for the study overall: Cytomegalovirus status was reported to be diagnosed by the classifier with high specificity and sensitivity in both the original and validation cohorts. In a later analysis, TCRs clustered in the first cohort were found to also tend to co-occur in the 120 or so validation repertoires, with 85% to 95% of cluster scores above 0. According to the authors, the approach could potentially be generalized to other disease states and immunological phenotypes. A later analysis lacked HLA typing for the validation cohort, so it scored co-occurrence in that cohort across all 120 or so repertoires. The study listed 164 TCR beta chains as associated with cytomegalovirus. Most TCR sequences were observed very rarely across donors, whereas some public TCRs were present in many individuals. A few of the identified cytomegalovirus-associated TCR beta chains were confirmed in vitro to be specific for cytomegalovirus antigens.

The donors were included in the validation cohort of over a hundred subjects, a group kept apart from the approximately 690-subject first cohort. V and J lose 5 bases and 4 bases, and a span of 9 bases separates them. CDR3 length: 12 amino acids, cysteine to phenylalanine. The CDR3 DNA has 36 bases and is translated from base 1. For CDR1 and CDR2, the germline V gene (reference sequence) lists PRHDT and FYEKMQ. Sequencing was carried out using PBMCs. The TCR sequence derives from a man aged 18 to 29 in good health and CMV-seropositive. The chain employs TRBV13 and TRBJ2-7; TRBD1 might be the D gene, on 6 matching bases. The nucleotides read TGTGCCAGCAGCGCAGGGGCGTACGAGCAGTACTTC. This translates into CASSAGAYEQYF.